This is a list of T cell receptor beta chains from one sample in a study of blood T cell repertoires in COVID-19. Using immunoSEQ multiplex PCR, the repertoire was profiled, and TCRdb retains in-frame clones only, with some absent. The sample has 150,000 to 200,000 clones, around 90% seen once; the top ten hold more than 25%. The sequenced sample consisted of peripheral blood. Receptor source: a man aged 55 to 70 with acute or convalescent COVID-19. Each CDR3 is given without its conserved first and last residue.

TRBV5-4	TRBJ1-2	13	ASSFPDSGSYGYT
TRBV7-8	TRBJ2-5	14	ASSILGAGRRETQY
TRBV6-6	TRBJ2-5	13	ASSGGASVQETQY
TRBV11-2	TRBJ1-1	12	ASSFGAANTEAF
TRBV19	TRBJ1-4	14	ASSRYPGQGDGELF
TRBV5-1	TRBJ1-3	13	ASSRDRDPGNTIY
TRBV6-6	TRBJ1-1	13	ASSGTGGSNTEAF
TRBV7-9	TRBJ2-7	13	ASSPRGMGGYEQY
TRBV7-9	TRBJ1-4	9	ASGENEKLF
TRBV7-9	TRBJ2-7	11	ASSLRTSYEQY
TRBV7-9	TRBJ1-2	15	ASSLNDRMRLNYGYT
TRBV9	TRBJ2-5	14	ASSARTSGDPETQY
TRBV6-5	TRBJ2-1	12	ASSRDRTHNEQF
TRBV19	TRBJ1-1	10	ASRDWGTEAF
TRBV19	TRBJ2-4	13	ASSIPGLAKNIQY
TRBV11-2	TRBJ1-2	11	ASSLAVSYGYT
TRBV2	TRBJ2-3	15	ASSVTGTGVSTDTQY
TRBV11-3	TRBJ2-2	12	ASSLQGYGGELF
TRBV7-9	TRBJ2-1	10	ASRRDSIEQF
TRBV19	TRBJ2-5	13	ASRSLRLNQETQY
TRBV9	TRBJ2-1	13	ASSVRDSSYNEQF
TRBV5-1	TRBJ1-2	13	ASSQREQGAGGYT
TRBV10-3	TRBJ1-2	11	AISVGQANHYT
TRBV3-1/TRBV3-2	TRBJ1-2	12	ASSQDWGPYGYT
TRBV5-5	TRBJ2-3	12	ASPGQASTDTQY
TRBV5-5	TRBJ1-2	13	ASSETLGINYGYT
TRBV12-5	TRBJ1-5	10	ATSDTNQPQH
TRBV6-5	TRBJ1-1	11	ASSWTGNTEAF
TRBV27	TRBJ2-5	14	ASRSMGSYQTETQY
TRBV7-2	TRBJ1-1	13	ASRPGDRTYTEAF
TRBV11-3	TRBJ2-2	14	ASSIPTGTNTGELF
TRBV19	TRBJ1-2	13	ASSIEGQGNYGYT
TRBV24-1	TRBJ2-3	11	ATRASGTDTQY
TRBV4-1	TRBJ1-1	13	ASSQAGEGTAEAF
TRBV24-1	TRBJ2-1	16	VTSGPIGSGGVYNEQF
TRBV6-5	TRBJ2-1	13	ASSFLPGQNNEQF
TRBV7-9	TRBJ1-6	10	ASSLGGAPLH
TRBV5-6	TRBJ2-3	15	ASSGGSSGRGTDTQY
TRBV2	TRBJ2-5	10	ASRTGMETQY
TRBV11-2	TRBJ2-5	14	ASSLGTSRIGETQY
TRBV5-5	TRBJ2-4	12	ASSLQIAKNIQY